This T cell receptor beta chain is from a study of blood T cells in healthy people across ages. Caucasian, healthy and from Russia, the donors were aged between about 6 and 90. The second PCR ran 7 to 11 cycles with a sample-barcoded 5' primer and J-beta primers. A single record per CDR3 protein comes from TCRdb applying MiXCR to the 5' RACE reads. The table shows 800,000 to 950,000 distinct CDR3 sequences, with 25% to 30% occurring only once. This same sample was also part of a study on T cells of mothers and their children.

The receptor comes from a woman between 40 and 50 years old in good health. What was sequenced was blood.

This CDR3 is CAWSNRRDYTEAFF. CDR3 coding DNA: TGTGCCTGGAGTAACCGACGGGACTACACTGAAGCTTTCTTT. V is TRBV30 and J is TRBJ1-1; possibly TRBD1 for D (5 bases). Germline-derived CDR1 and CDR2 are GTSNPN and SVGIG (reference sequence). This CDR3 is built from 14 residues. The germline V and J ends were trimmed by 2 bases and 3 bases, with 13 bases remaining between them. The complete variable domain, with remaining parts taken from reference TRBV30 and TRBJ1-1, reads SQTIHQWPATLVQPVGSPLSLECTVEGTSNPNLYWYRQAAGRGLQLLFYSVGIGQISSEVPQNLSASRPQDRQFILSSKKLLLSDSGFYLCAWSNRRDYTEAFFGQGTRLTVV.